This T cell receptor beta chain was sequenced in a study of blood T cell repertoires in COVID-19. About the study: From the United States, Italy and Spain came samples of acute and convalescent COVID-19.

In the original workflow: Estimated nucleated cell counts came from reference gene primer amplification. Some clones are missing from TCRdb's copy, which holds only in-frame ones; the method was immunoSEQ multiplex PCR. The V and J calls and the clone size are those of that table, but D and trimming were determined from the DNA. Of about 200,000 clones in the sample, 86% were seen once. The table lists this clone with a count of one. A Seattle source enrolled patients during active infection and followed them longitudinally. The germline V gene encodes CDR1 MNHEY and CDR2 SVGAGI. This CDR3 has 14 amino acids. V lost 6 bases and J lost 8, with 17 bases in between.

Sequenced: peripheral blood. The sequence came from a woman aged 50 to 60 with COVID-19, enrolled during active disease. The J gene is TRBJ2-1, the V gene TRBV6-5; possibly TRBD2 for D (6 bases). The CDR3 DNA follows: TGTGCCAGCAGCGCAGAGCGGGCAGTGGATGAGCAGTTCTTC. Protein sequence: CASSAERAVDEQFF.